This T cell receptor beta chain came from a study of T cells in Graves' hyperthyroidism and ophthalmopathy. From RNA transcripts, TCR beta CDR3 regions were amplified. HTBI primers were employed in a first-round RT-PCR of the TCR CDR3. TCRdb fed the multiplex PCR reads into MiXCR, producing one record per CDR3 protein. The data show approximately 380,000 distinct CDR3 sequences, approximately 17% seen once. The CDR3 length is 17 residues. Trimming cost V 6 bases and J 2 bases; bases outside gene matches: 11. The V gene's germline CDR1 is KGHSH and CDR2 LQKENI. This clonotype was seen a handful of times.

The chain is built from TRBV18 and TRBJ1-5, with TRBD1 matching 9 bases. This sequence originates from a man aged 18 to 29 with Graves' ophthalmopathy. The sequenced material came from blood. The CDR3 DNA follows: TGTGCCAGCTCTCTCGAACAGGGGGCATGGGGCAATCAGCCCCAGCATTTT. This sequence encodes CASSLEQGAWGNQPQHF.